This T cell receptor (beta chain) was observed in a study of T cell responses to AZD1222 COVID-19 vaccine. General study points: Clonal diversity was possibly underestimated; the donors were predominantly white British and more often female. Reports say nearly half of spike-specific TCRs go after unmutated variant regions. Scientists sampled the repertoires only once the peak T cell response had passed.

Worth noting for this clone: Its antigen is unknown.

TCRdb's copy holds only in-frame clones and misses some; the assay was immunoSEQ multiplex PCR. The sample lists about 150,000 clones; over 90% were seen once. The sequence was obtained from an adult who received the AZD1222 COVID-19 vaccine. Sequencing used peripheral blood, obtained 28 days after the second AZD1222 dose.

In DNA form, the CDR3 reads TGTGCCACCCGAGGGGAGCTGCAAGTAAATTCACCCCTCCACTTT. Amino acids: CATRGELQVNSPLHF. The chain is built from TRBV19 and TRBJ1-6; TRBD1 might be the D (5 bases). V was trimmed by 10 bases and J by 7 bases, leaving 20 bases between them. Germline V gene lookup returns CDR1 LNHDA and CDR2 SQIVND (reference sequence). There are 15 residues in the CDR3.